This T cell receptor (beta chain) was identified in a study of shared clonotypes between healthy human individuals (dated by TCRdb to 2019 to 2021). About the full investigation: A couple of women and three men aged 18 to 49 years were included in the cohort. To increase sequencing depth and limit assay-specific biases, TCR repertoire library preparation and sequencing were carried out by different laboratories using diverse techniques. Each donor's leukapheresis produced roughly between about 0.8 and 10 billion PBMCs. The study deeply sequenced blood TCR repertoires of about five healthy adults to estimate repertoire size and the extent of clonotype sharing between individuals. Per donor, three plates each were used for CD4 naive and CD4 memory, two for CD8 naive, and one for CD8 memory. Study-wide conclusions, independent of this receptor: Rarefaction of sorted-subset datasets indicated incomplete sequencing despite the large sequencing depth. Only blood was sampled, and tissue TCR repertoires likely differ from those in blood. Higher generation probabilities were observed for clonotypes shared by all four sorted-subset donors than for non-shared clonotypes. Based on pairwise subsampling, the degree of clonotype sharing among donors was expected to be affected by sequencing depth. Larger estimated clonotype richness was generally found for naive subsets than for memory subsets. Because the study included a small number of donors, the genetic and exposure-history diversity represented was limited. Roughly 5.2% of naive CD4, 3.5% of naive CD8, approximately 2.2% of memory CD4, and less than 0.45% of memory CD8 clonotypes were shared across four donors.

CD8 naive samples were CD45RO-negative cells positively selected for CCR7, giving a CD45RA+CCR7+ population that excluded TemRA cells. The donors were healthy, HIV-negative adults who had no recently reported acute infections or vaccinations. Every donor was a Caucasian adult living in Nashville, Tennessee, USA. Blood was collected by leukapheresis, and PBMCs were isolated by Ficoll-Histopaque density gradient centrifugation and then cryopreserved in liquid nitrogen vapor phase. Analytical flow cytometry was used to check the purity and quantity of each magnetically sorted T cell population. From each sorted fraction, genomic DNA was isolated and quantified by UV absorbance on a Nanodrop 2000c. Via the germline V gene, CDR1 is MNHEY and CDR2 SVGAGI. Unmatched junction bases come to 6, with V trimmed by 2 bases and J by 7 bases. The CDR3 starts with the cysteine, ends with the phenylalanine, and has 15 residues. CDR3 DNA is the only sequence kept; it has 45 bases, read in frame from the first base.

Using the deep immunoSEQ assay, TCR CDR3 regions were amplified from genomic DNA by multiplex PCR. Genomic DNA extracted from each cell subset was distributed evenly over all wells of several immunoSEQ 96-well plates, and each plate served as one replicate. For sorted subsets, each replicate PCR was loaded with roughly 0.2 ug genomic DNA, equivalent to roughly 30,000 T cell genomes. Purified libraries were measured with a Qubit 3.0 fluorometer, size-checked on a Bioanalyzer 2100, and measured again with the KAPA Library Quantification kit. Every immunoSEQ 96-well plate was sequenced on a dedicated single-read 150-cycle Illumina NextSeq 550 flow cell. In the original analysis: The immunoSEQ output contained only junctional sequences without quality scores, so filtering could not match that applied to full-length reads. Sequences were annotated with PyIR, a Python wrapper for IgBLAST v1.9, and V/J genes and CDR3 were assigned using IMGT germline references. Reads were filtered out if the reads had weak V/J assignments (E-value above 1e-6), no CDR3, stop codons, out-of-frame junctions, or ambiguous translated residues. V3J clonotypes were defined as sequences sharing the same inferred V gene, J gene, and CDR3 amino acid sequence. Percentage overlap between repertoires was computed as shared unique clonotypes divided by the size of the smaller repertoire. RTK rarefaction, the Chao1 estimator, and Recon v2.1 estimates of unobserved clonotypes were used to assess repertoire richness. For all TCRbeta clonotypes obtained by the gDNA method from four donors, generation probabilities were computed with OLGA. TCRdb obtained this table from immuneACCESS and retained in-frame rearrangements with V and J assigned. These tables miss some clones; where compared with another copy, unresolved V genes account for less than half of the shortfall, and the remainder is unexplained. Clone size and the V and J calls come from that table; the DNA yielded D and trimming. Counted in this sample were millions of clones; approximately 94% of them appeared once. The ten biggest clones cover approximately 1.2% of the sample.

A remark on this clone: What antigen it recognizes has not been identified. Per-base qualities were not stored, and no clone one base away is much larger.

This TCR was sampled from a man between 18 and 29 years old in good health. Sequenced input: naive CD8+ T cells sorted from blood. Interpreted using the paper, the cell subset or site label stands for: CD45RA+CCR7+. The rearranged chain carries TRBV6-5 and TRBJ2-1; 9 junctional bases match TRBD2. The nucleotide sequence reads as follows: TGTGCCAGCAGTTACGGCGGGGGGGCTAATAATGAGCAGTTCTTC. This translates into CASSYGGGANNEQFF.